The 16 T cell receptor beta chains in this list originate from one sample, sequenced in a study of cytomegalovirus exposure and HLA in healthy donors. Clones were read by immunoSEQ multiplex PCR, and TCRdb kept only the in-frame ones, dropping some. Among tens of thousands of clones listed, approximately 88% were seen once. Material: PBMCs. The receptors stem from a woman in her thirties in good health and CMV-seronegative.

The chain employs TRBV27 and TRBJ2-7, with 9 bases lining up with TRBD1. The CDR3 length is 19 residues. Looked up from germline, CDR1 is MNHEY and CDR2 is SMNVEV (reference sequence). After removal of 0 bases from V and 3 bases from J, the junction contained 15 bases not matched to a gene. The CDR3 protein is CASSLSPGKLGQGRYEQYF. The CDR3 region has the DNA TGTGCCAGCAGTTTATCGCCCGGGAAACTGGGACAGGGCCGCTACGAGCAGTACTTC.

The chain has TRBV27 and TRBJ2-3; D might be TRBD1 (5 bases). Germline CDR1 is MNHEY and CDR2 is SMNVEV (reference sequence). V dropped 2 bases and J dropped 5 bases, with 14 bases sitting between them. There are 15 residues in the CDR3. The CDR3 spells CASSLGPRARDTQYF. The CDR3 coding sequence is TGTGCCAGCAGTTTAGGTCCCAGGGCCCGAGATACGCAGTATTTT.

The genes are TRBV4-1 and TRBJ1-1; no definite D call. The CDR3 spans 13 residues. Germline lookup yields CDR1 MGHRA and CDR2 YSYEKL. The V end was cut by 0 bases, the J end by 8 bases, with 10 bases between. In DNA, the CDR3 is TGCGCCAGCAGCCAAGATTTAGAGAGGGAAGCTTTCTTT. Translation gives CASSQDLEREAFF.

V gene TRBV2 combines with J gene TRBJ1-1; the D is unclear. The CDR3 totals 14 residues. Per the germline V gene, CDR1 is SNHLY and CDR2 is FYNNEI. V was shortened by 6 bases and J by 0 bases, with 11 bases between the two germline ends. The CDR3, as DNA: TGTGCCAGCAGGTACCCGTCTATGAACACTGAAGCTTTCTTT. Translated: CASRYPSMNTEAFF.

The rearrangement joins TRBV7-3 to TRBJ2-5; no clear D. CDR3 length: 14 amino acids. The V and J ends lost 5 bases and 2 bases respectively, with 12 bases between them. In germline, CDR1 is SGHTA, CDR2 FQGTGA. CDR3 nucleotide sequence: TGTGCCAGCAGCCCCAGTAGCTCACAAGAGACCCAGTACTTC. It yields the protein CASSPSSSQETQYF.

This chain joins TRBV28 and TRBJ1-2, with 9 bases identical to TRBD1. Trimming cost V 6 bases and J 2 bases; bases outside gene matches: 7. Germline CDR1 reads MDHEN; CDR2 reads SYDVKM. This CDR3 has 15 amino acids. CDR3 nucleotide sequence: TGTGCCAGCAGGAATTACAGGGGGCTGAACTATGGCTACACCTTC. It specifies CASRNYRGLNYGYTF.

The rearrangement uses TRBV5-1 and TRBJ2-7, with a possible D match to TRBD1 (5 bases). The V end was cut by 1 base, the J end by 0 bases, with 17 bases between. This CDR3 region has 17 residues. Germline V CDR1 and CDR2: SGHRS, YFSETQ. CDR3 in DNA: TGCGCCAGCAGCTTGTCACAATCTTACAGGAGCTCCTACGAGCAGTACTTC. Protein product: CASSLSQSYRSSYEQYF.

This rearrangement joins TRBV5-4 to TRBJ2-3, with TRBD1 identical over 8 bases. V lost 3 bases and J lost 3; bases outside the gene matches: 3. The CDR3 totals 14 residues. The germline CDR1 and CDR2 sequences are SGHNT and YYREEE (reference sequence). CDR3 residues: CASSSRDRTDTQYF. CDR3 in DNA: TGTGCCAGCAGCTCCCGGGACAGGACAGATACGCAGTATTTT.

The rearrangement joins TRBV6-1 to TRBJ1-4, with a possible D match to TRBD1 (6 bases). V was trimmed by 4 bases and J by 0 bases, leaving 9 bases between them. CDR3 length: 15 amino acids. CDR1 and CDR2 from the germline V gene are MNHNS and SASEGT. The CDR3 protein is CASSVQGTTNEKLFF. CDR3 coding DNA: TGTGCCAGCAGTGTACAGGGCACAACTAATGAAAAACTGTTTTTT.

The chain carries TRBV27 and TRBJ1-5; the match to TRBD1 covers 7 bases. The CDR3 totals 16 residues. The V gene's germline CDR1 is MNHEY and CDR2 SMNVEV (reference sequence). Germline trimming cut 5 bases from V and 3 bases from J; bases unmatched to any gene: 10. The CDR3 sequence is CASSHGDRGTNQPQHF. Written as DNA, the CDR3 is TGTGCCAGCAGTCATGGGGACAGAGGGACCAATCAGCCCCAGCATTTT.

This chain uses TRBV15 with TRBJ1-1; 9 bases agree with TRBD1. Unmatched junction bases numbered 10, after V lost 1 base and J lost 4 bases. This CDR3 is 17 amino acids long. The germline V gene has CDR1 LNHNV and CDR2 YYDKDF (reference sequence). The CDR3 spells CATSRARDRGYGTEAFF. Here the CDR3 DNA reads TGTGCCACCAGCAGAGCGAGAGACAGGGGGTATGGCACTGAAGCTTTCTTT.

V gene TRBV7-9 combines with J gene TRBJ1-4; perhaps TRBD1 as D (6 bases). V was trimmed by 7 bases and J by 7 bases, leaving 19 bases between them. The length of the CDR3 is 15 residues. Germline assignment: CDR1 SEHNR and CDR2 FQNEAQ (reference sequence). The CDR3 DNA sequence: TGTGCCAGCACCGAATACACAGGGTCCCCTGAAAAACTGTTTTTT. Protein product: CASTEYTGSPEKLFF.

The chain links TRBV5-6 to TRBJ2-1; D unresolved. V lost 2 bases, J lost 3 bases, and 12 bases lay in between. Germline CDR1 is SGHDT and CDR2 is YYEEEE. This CDR3 is 15 amino acids long. The CDR3 sequence is CASSFPPPGYNEQFF. The CDR3 nucleotides are TGTGCCAGCAGCTTCCCGCCCCCCGGCTACAATGAGCAGTTCTTC.

The chain uses TRBV6-5 and TRBJ1-1; D unresolved. From germline, CDR1 is MNHEY and CDR2 SVGAGI. Between the trimmed V and J ends, which lost 3 bases and 6 bases, there was a span of 14 bases. The CDR3 contains 14 residues. CDR3 protein: CASSYSEGIAEAFF. For the CDR3, the DNA is TGTGCCAGCAGTTATTCGGAGGGTATCGCTGAAGCTTTCTTT.

Only one count was recorded for this clone. The chain links TRBV7-3 to TRBJ2-1; 9 bases agree with TRBD2. With V trimmed by 2 bases and J by 8 bases, 7 bases remained unmatched. The CDR3 is 15 residues long. Looked up from germline, CDR1 is SGHTA and CDR2 is FQGTGA. Written as DNA, the CDR3 is TGTGCCAGCAGCTTAGGGGGCGGGAGGGCCGATGAGCAGTTCTTC. It specifies CASSLGGGRADEQFF.

The chain uses TRBV4-1 and TRBJ1-5, with D perhaps TRBD1 (5 bases). V was trimmed by 0 bases and J by 5 bases, leaving 11 bases between them. CDR1 MGHRA and CDR2 YSYEKL come from the germline V gene. The CDR3 contains 15 residues. The chain's CDR3 is CASSQDPTGHQPQHF. In DNA, the CDR3 is TGCGCCAGCAGCCAAGATCCCACAGGACATCAGCCCCAGCATTTT.